These 17 T cell receptor beta chains were sequenced from one sample in a study of beta chain features in type 1 diabetes. General observations from the study: When Type 1 diabetes patients were examined, their TCRB CDR3s proved moderately but significantly shorter in all four CD4+ subsets.

cDNA synthesis used the whole RNA isolate, giving expressed TCRB sequences. Generated by immunoSEQ multiplex PCR, the TCRdb table keeps only in-frame clones and is missing some. Of a few hundred thousand clones in the sample, less than 15% were seen once. Their recognized antigens are unknown. Material: naive CD4+ T cells from blood. All receptors come from a woman younger than 35 with type 1 diabetes.

This chain uses TRBV19 with TRBJ1-1; 7 bases match TRBD1. CDR3 size: 15 residues. Germline V CDR1 and CDR2: LNHDA, SQIVND (reference sequence). V shed 3 bases, J shed 1 base, and the junction held 5 bases outside the gene matches. The CDR3 spells CASSIEGTENTEAFF. In DNA, the CDR3 is TGTGCCAGTAGTATCGAGGGGACAGAGAACACTGAAGCTTTCTTT.

This clone was seen more than once but under ten times. The chain carries TRBV6-5 and TRBJ1-2, with no clear D. Germline V gives CDR1 MNHEY, CDR2 SVGAGI. The germline V and J ends were trimmed by 5 bases and 1 base, with 8 bases remaining between them. CDR3 length equals 13 residues. CDR3 coding DNA: TGTGCCAGCAGTGTGAGGATTAACTATGGCTACACCTTC. Protein sequence: CASSVRINYGYTF.

This chain connects TRBV28 to TRBJ2-7; 7 bases fit TRBD2. V shed 5 bases, J shed 6 bases, and the junction held 10 bases outside the gene matches. From germline, CDR1 is MDHEN and CDR2 SYDVKM. The CDR3 is 14 residues long. The CDR3 loop is CASSPPAGVAEQYF. In DNA, the CDR3 is TGTGCCAGCAGTCCCCCGGCGGGAGTAGCCGAGCAGTACTTC.

This chain uses TRBV5-1 with TRBJ2-1, with 14 positions matching TRBD2. The CDR3 totals 17 residues. With V trimmed by 0 bases and J by 6 bases, 5 bases remained unmatched. The germline gives CDR1 SGHRS, CDR2 YFSETQ. CDR3 region: CASSLGLAGGSPNEQFF. CDR3 coding DNA: TGCGCCAGCAGCTTGGGACTAGCGGGAGGGTCGCCCAATGAGCAGTTCTTC.

This clone has only a few counts. This chain joins TRBV11-2 and TRBJ2-1; TRBD2 matches at 7 bases. After removal of 1 base from V and 1 base from J, the junction contained 7 bases not matched to a gene. The germline CDR1 and CDR2 sequences are SGHAT and FQNNGV. The CDR3 spans 17 residues. The CDR3 sequence: CASSLGRGRRSYNEQFF. The CDR3 region has the DNA TGTGCCAGCAGCTTAGGCCGCGGGAGAAGATCCTACAATGAGCAGTTCTTC.

The J gene is TRBJ2-1, the V gene TRBV5-1; D is unresolved. V shed 2 bases and J shed 7 bases, with 10 bases lying between them. Germline values: CDR1 SGHRS, CDR2 YFSETQ. This CDR3 has 13 residues. The CDR3 loop reads CASSFNYRNEQFF. The CDR3, as DNA: TGCGCCAGCAGCTTCAACTATAGGAATGAGCAGTTCTTC.

This sequence joins TRBV4-2 and TRBJ1-2; D gene unclear. The ends were cut back, 0 bases at V and 11 bases at J, with 13 bases in the middle. This CDR3 contains 13 residues. Germline assignment: CDR1 LGHNA and CDR2 YNFKEQ. CDR3 in amino acids: CASSQDLYSQYTF. Written as DNA, the CDR3 is TGTGCCAGCAGCCAAGATCTGTACAGCCAGTACACCTTC.

The chain employs TRBV5-1 and TRBJ1-4; a weak D match, TRBD1 (6 bases). V lost 2 bases and J 8 bases, leaving 16 bases between the germline ends. Germline V gives CDR1 SGHRS, CDR2 YFSETQ. The CDR3 totals 15 residues. In DNA form, the CDR3 reads TGCGCCAGCAGCTTAATGACAGGTGGAAACGAAAAACTGTTTTTT. As protein: CASSLMTGGNEKLFF.

V is TRBV15 and J is TRBJ2-3; a weak D match, TRBD2 (5 bases). The CDR3 is 15 amino acids. Per the germline V gene, CDR1 is LNHNV and CDR2 is YYDKDF (reference sequence). V was clipped by 0 bases and J by 7 bases, with 14 bases between them. CDR3 sequence: CATSRDPLDSHTQYF. In nucleotides, the CDR3 is TGTGCCACCAGCAGAGACCCCTTGGACTCACATACGCAGTATTTT. The variable domain in full, completed from reference TRBV15 and TRBJ2-3, reads DAMVIQNPRYQVTQFGKPVTLSCSQTLNHNVMYWYQQKSSQAPKLLFHYYDKDFNNEADTPDNFQSRRPNTSFCFLDIRSPGLGDTAMYLCATSRDPLDSHTQYFGPGTRLTVL.

This clone occurred a few times. Here the CDR3 reads CATNSKYTDEQFF. The CDR3 DNA follows: TGTGCCACCAATTCGAAATATACAGACGAGCAGTTCTTC. V and J are TRBV28 and TRBJ2-1; no clear D. Per the germline V gene, CDR1 is MDHEN and CDR2 is SYDVKM. Trimming removed 10 bases from V and 10 bases from J, with 20 bases in between. The CDR3 totals 13 residues. The variable domain in full, completed from reference TRBV28 and TRBJ2-1, reads DVKVTQSSRYLVKRTGEKVFLECVQDMDHENMFWYRQDPGLGLRLIYFSYDVKMKEKGDIPEGYSVSREKKERFSLILESASTNQTSMYLCATNSKYTDEQFFGPGTRLTVL.

This clone appeared a few times. The genes are TRBV7-2 and TRBJ2-5; the match to TRBD1 covers 9 bases. Germline CDR1 and CDR2: SGHTA and FQGNSA. Unmatched junction bases numbered 6, after V lost 3 bases and J lost 4 bases. The CDR3 has 15 amino acids. CDR3 bases: TGTGCCAGCAGCTTTCAACAGGGGGCCGGAGAGACCCAGTACTTC. It yields the protein CASSFQQGAGETQYF.

This chain joins TRBV7-9 and TRBJ1-1; 9 bases match TRBD1. Germline V gives CDR1 SEHNR, CDR2 FQNEAQ (reference sequence). The CDR3 is made up of 15 amino acids. J gave up 1 base and V 8 bases, and 8 bases lay outside the gene matches. CDR3 sequence: CASATGGLGNTEAFF. DNA of the CDR3: TGTGCCAGCGCCACAGGGGGCCTGGGGAACACTGAAGCTTTCTTT.

The rearrangement joins TRBV7-2 to TRBJ1-5; 8 bases map to TRBD1. J was trimmed by 4 bases and V by 4 bases; bases with no gene match: 3. Germline V gene lookup returns CDR1 SGHTA and CDR2 FQGNSA. The CDR3 totals 14 residues. CDR3 residues: CASSSGQVNQPQHF. The CDR3 DNA is TGTGCCAGCAGCTCGGGACAGGTGAATCAGCCCCAGCATTTT.

A few counts support this clone. V is TRBV28 and J is TRBJ2-2, with TRBD2 matching over 8 bases. This CDR3 is built from 15 residues. Germline V gene sequence: CDR1 MDHEN, CDR2 SYDVKM. V lost 4 bases, J lost 6 bases, and 7 bases stayed unmatched. In DNA, the CDR3 is TGTGCCAGCAGTTCGACGGGAGGGGAGTCCGGGGAGCTGTTTTTT. Translation: CASSSTGGESGELFF. The full variable domain, completed using reference TRBV28 and TRBJ2-2, is DVKVTQSSRYLVKRTGEKVFLECVQDMDHENMFWYRQDPGLGLRLIYFSYDVKMKEKGDIPEGYSVSREKKERFSLILESASTNQTSMYLCASSSTGGESGELFFGEGSRLTVL.

The chain carries TRBV4-1 and TRBJ2-7, with 8 bases matching TRBD1. CDR3 length: 15 amino acids. Germline CDR1 reads MGHRA; CDR2 reads YSYEKL. After removal of 0 bases from V and 2 bases from J, the junction contained 3 bases not matched to a gene. CDR3 nucleotides: TGCGCCAGCAGCCAAGATTGGACAGGGCCCTACGAGCAGTACGTC. Protein sequence: CASSQDWTGPYEQYV.

The rearrangement uses TRBV7-2 and TRBJ1-4; 8 positions match TRBD1. Germline CDR1 reads SGHTA; CDR2 reads FQGNSA. The CDR3 spans 14 residues. V dropped 1 base and J dropped 8; count of bases not matched to a gene: 3. As DNA, the CDR3 is TGTGCCAGCAGCTTAGACAGGGGGGAAGAAAAACTGTTTTTT. The encoded protein is CASSLDRGEEKLFF. Complete variable domain (other parts from reference TRBV7-2 and TRBJ1-4): GAGVSQSPSNKVTEKGKDVELRCDPISGHTALYWYRQSLGQGLEFLIYFQGNSAPDKSGLPSDRFSAERTGGSVSTLTIQRTQQEDSAVYLCASSLDRGEEKLFFGSGTQLSVL.

The sample holds a few counts of this clone. V gene TRBV27 combines with J gene TRBJ2-5; 14 positions match TRBD2. Unmatched junction bases numbered 3, after V lost 8 bases and J lost 4 bases. Germline CDR1 and CDR2: MNHEY and SMNVEV (reference sequence). The CDR3 sequence is 14 residues long. The CDR3 sequence is CASGTSGRRETQYF. The CDR3 DNA reads as TGTGCCAGCGGGACTAGCGGGAGACGAGAGACCCAGTACTTC.